These 4 T cell receptor beta chains share one sample of origin, sequenced in a study of shared clonotypes between healthy human individuals. TCRdb keeps only in-frame clones here, not all; method: immunoSEQ multiplex PCR. The sample lists about 2 million clones, about 94% occurring once. The naive CD8 population came from CD45RO-negative cells selected for CCR7, without terminally differentiated effector memory CD45RA+ cells. Specimen: naive CD8+ T cells sorted from blood. Receptors originate from a man younger than 35 in good health.

V and J are TRBV7-9 and TRBJ2-3; 9 bases are shared with TRBD2. CDR3 length: 15 residues. Germline CDR1 and CDR2: SEHNR and FQNEAQ (reference sequence). V shed 4 bases and J 5 bases; nucleotides not matched to a gene: 7. In DNA, the CDR3 is TGTGCCAGCAGCTCACGACTAGCGGAGGGAGATACGCAGTATTTT. Protein: CASSSRLAEGDTQYF.

As to this clone: Other DNA sequences in the sample encode the same CDR3. The chain uses TRBV27 and TRBJ1-6; D remains ambiguous. The CDR3 has 12 residues. V lost 3 bases and J 8 bases, leaving 5 bases between the germline ends. CDR1 and CDR2 from the germline V gene are MNHEY and SMNVEV (reference sequence). CDR3 residues: CASSFLDSPLHF. The CDR3 coding sequence is TGTGCCAGCAGTTTTCTGGATTCACCCCTCCACTTT.

The rearrangement uses TRBV27 and TRBJ1-2; D is possibly TRBD1 (5 bases). Germline lookup yields CDR1 MNHEY and CDR2 SMNVEV (reference sequence). The ends were cut back, 0 bases at V and 4 bases at J, with 12 bases in the middle. The CDR3 is made up of 15 amino acids. Written as DNA, the CDR3 is TGTGCCAGCAGTTTATCCGGGGGATTTAGCTATGGCTACACCTTC. It translates to CASSLSGGFSYGYTF.

This rearrangement joins TRBV7-9 to TRBJ1-1, with D uncertain. Trimming left V 7 bases short and J 3 bases short, with 6 bases between. This CDR3 spans 11 amino acids. The germline V gene has CDR1 SEHNR and CDR2 FQNEAQ (reference sequence). CDR3 sequence: CASMTDTEAFF. The CDR3 nucleotides read TGTGCCAGCATGACGGACACTGAAGCTTTCTTT. Looking up the rest from reference TRBV7-9 and TRBJ1-1 gives the full variable domain: DTGVSQNPRHKITKRGQNVTFRCDPISEHNRLYWYRQTLGQGPEFLTYFQNEAQLEKSRLLSDRFSAERPKGSFSTLEIQRTEQGDSAMYLCASMTDTEAFFGQGTRLTVV.